This T cell receptor beta chain was sequenced for a study of T-cell reconstitution after alpha-beta-depleted transplantation in children. Unique molecular identifiers featured in how the TCRbeta library was prepared. MiXCR was run by TCRdb on the PCR reads, yielding one entry per CDR3 protein. The table records hundreds of thousands of distinct CDR3 sequences, about 11% of them present only once. This clonotype was recorded many times. V lost 2 bases, J lost 4 bases, and 14 bases lay in between. The CDR3 covers 15 residues. Germline lookup yields CDR1 MNHEY and CDR2 SVGAGI. The genes are TRBV6-5 and TRBJ1-2; no firm D call. The starting material was PBMCs from the stem cell graft donor, obtained from the stem cell graft. The source is a human donor who donated a stem cell graft to a child with acute lymphoblastic leukemia. In nucleotides, the CDR3 is TGTGCCAGCAGTTACGAAGCAACCGGCTCCTATGGCTACACCTTC. Its protein is CASSYEATGSYGYTF.